This T cell receptor beta chain was captured in a study of blood T cell repertoires in COVID-19. At the level of the study: COVID-19 samples, acute and convalescent, were from the United States, Italy and Spain.

Germline V gene sequence: CDR1 MNHEY, CDR2 SVGAGI. There are 15 residues in the CDR3. V dropped 2 bases and J dropped 2 bases, with 12 bases sitting between them. Method: immunoSEQ multiplex PCR; TCRdb's copy keeps in-frame clones and lacks some. Among 200,000 to 300,000 clones listed, around 84% were seen once. The clonotype was recovered from a woman aged 18-29 years with acute or convalescent COVID-19. The sequenced material came from peripheral blood. The chain combines TRBV6-5 with TRBJ1-2; D gene ambiguous. CDR3 protein: CASSYEPSINYGYTF. The CDR3 DNA follows: TGTGCCAGCAGTTACGAACCCAGTATAAACTATGGCTACACCTTC.